The 3 T cell receptor beta chains in this list originate from one sample, sequenced in a study of cytomegalovirus exposure and HLA in healthy donors (dated by TCRdb to about 2017). Libraries came from the immunoSEQ multiplex PCR assay. The multiplex PCR relied on a mix of 60 forward primers for TCR Vbeta segments and 13 reverse primers for TCR Jbeta segments. TCRdb carries this immuneACCESS record with in-frame sequences only. Its versions omit some clonotypes, under half of them owing to an unresolved V gene in the studies checked, with the rest unexplained. Here the sample has 300,000 or so clones; roughly four fifths occur a single time. The ten largest clones represent about 2% of the sample. The specimen sequenced was PBMCs. Receptors originate from a woman aged 40 to 55 in good health and CMV-seropositive.

This rearrangement joins TRBV28 to TRBJ2-7; TRBD2 aligns across 8 bases. Looked up from germline, CDR1 is MDHEN and CDR2 is SYDVKM. This CDR3 spans 12 amino acids. With 10 bases clipped from V and 8 bases from J, the junction kept 10 bases outside the gene matches. CDR3 DNA sequence: TGTGCCACCGAGCAAGCGGGAGTTCAGCAGTACTTC. Encoded protein: CATEQAGVQQYF.

The rearrangement uses TRBV7-2 and TRBJ1-2, with 9 bases aligning to TRBD1. Germline trimming cut 3 bases from V and 0 bases from J; bases unmatched to any gene: 14. CDR3 length equals 19 residues. Germline loops: CDR1 SGHTA, CDR2 FQGNSA. The CDR3 DNA reads as TGTGCCAGCAGCTTTCCACCCATCGGGACAGGGCAAGCTAACTATGGCTACACCTTC. It encodes CASSFPPIGTGQANYGYTF.

The V call is TRBV25-1, the J call TRBJ1-4; TRBD1 matches at 9 bases. Losses at the gene ends were 7 bases for V and 10 bases for J; bases not matched to a gene: 10. Per the germline V gene, CDR1 is MGHDK and CDR2 is SYGVNS. CDR3 length: 14 residues. The CDR3 loop reads CASKGQGMGRKLFF. The CDR3 nucleotides read TGTGCCAGCAAGGGACAGGGAATGGGGCGAAAACTGTTTTTT.